Below, one TCR beta chain is given with its context. The antigen remains undetermined. This entry belongs to a study of cytomegalovirus exposure and HLA in healthy donors. Study at large: The 120 validation repertoires and the approximately 690 first-cohort repertoires shared a platform, a later analysis reported. General study findings and limits: TCR sequences were mostly rare, though some public TCRs occurred in many donors.

The V end was cut by 3 bases, the J end by 2 bases, with 12 bases between. The germline CDR1 and CDR2 sequences are MNHEY and SVGAGI. The length of the CDR3 is 15 residues. Produced via immunoSEQ multiplex PCR; TCRdb's table is partial and in-frame only. The table shows some 76,000 clones, with 85% to 95% occurring only once. The clonotype comes from a woman aged 18 to 35 in good health and CMV-seronegative. The chain has TRBV6-5 and TRBJ2-3, with D maybe TRBD1 (6 bases). What was sequenced was PBMCs. The CDR3 sequence: CASSYWAGDTDTQYF. The CDR3 bases are TGTGCCAGCAGTTATTGGGCAGGGGACACAGATACGCAGTATTTT.